A single sample is the source of the 10 T cell receptor beta chains below, sequenced in a study of blood T cell repertoires in COVID-19. Produced via immunoSEQ multiplex PCR; TCRdb's table is partial and in-frame only. This repertoire shows around 300,000 clones, roughly 84% found once; its top ten account for 1%. Material: peripheral blood. The receptors were gathered from a man aged 50 or older with active or convalescent COVID-19.

The rearrangement links TRBV5-1 to TRBJ1-5; tentatively, D is TRBD1 (5 bases). The CDR3 runs 13 residues. Trimming left V 1 base short and J 5 bases short, with 7 bases between. The germline gives CDR1 SGHRS, CDR2 YFSETQ. In nucleotides, the CDR3 is TGCGCCAGCAGCTTGAGGGGCGATCAGCCCCAGCATTTT. Translated, it gives CASSLRGDQPQHF.

This clone appeared a few times. The chain uses TRBV30 and TRBJ2-5, with TRBD2 matching over 7 bases. CDR3 length: 14 amino acids. The V gene end was trimmed by 1 base and the J gene end by 5 bases; junction bases not matched to a gene: 7. In germline, CDR1 is GTSNPN, CDR2 SVGIG (reference sequence). The DNA of the CDR3 is TGTGCCTGGAGTGCCGGACTAGGCGATGAGACCCAGTACTTC. Its protein is CAWSAGLGDETQYF.

This rearrangement joins TRBV6-5 to TRBJ2-5, with 8 bases that match TRBD2. CDR3 length: 12 residues. V lost 6 bases and J lost 4; bases outside the gene matches: 1. Germline V CDR1 and CDR2: MNHEY, SVGAGI. This CDR3 is CASSGGAETQYF. The CDR3 nucleotides read TGTGCCAGCAGCGGGGGGGCAGAGACCCAGTACTTC.

This clone was counted only a few times. The chain combines TRBV4-1 with TRBJ2-2; no reliable D call. V lost 1 base, J lost 0 bases, and 6 bases lay in between. In germline, CDR1 is MGHRA, CDR2 YSYEKL. The CDR3 has 15 amino acids. The CDR3 DNA is TGCGCCAGCAGCCAAGTGTCATCGAACACCGGGGAGCTGTTTTTT. Residues: CASSQVSSNTGELFF.

The J gene is TRBJ1-2, the V gene TRBV6-2 or TRBV6-3; D gene uncertain. Germline V gives CDR1 MNHEY, CDR2 SVGEGT. Trimming left V 5 bases short and J 5 bases short, with 12 bases between. The CDR3 has 13 residues. The CDR3 loop reads CASSARSTYGYTF. CDR3 bases: TGTGCCAGCAGTGCTCGTTCCACTTATGGCTACACCTTC.

This sequence joins TRBV12-3 or TRBV12-4 and TRBJ1-1; D might be TRBD1 (6 bases). CDR3 length: 13 residues. Trimming cost V 4 bases and J 5 bases, with 11 bases left between them. The CDR3 DNA reads TGTGCCAGCAGTTACAGGGTTGGGACTGAAGCTTTCTTT. Its translation is CASSYRVGTEAFF.

V gene TRBV20-1 combines with J gene TRBJ1-1; D gene ambiguous. Germline values: CDR1 DFQATT, CDR2 SNEGSKA (reference sequence). There are 10 residues in the CDR3. This CDR3 reads CRVGQAEAFF. In nucleotides, the CDR3 is TGCAGGGTTGGGCAGGCTGAAGCTTTCTTT.

This rearrangement joins TRBV5-4 to TRBJ1-6; D is perhaps TRBD1 (6 bases). Trimming took 1 base from V and 0 from J, leaving 8 bases between them. The germline V gene encodes CDR1 SGHNT and CDR2 YYREEE (reference sequence). The CDR3 spans 16 residues. CDR3: CASSLRGSSYNSPLHF. The DNA for the CDR3 is TGTGCCAGCAGCTTGAGGGGGAGCTCCTATAATTCACCCCTCCACTTT.

The genes are TRBV28 and TRBJ2-7; D uncertain. Germline values: CDR1 MDHEN, CDR2 SYDVKM. CDR3 length: 17 amino acids. The germline V and J ends were trimmed by 4 bases and 0 bases, with 19 bases remaining between them. CDR3 residues: CASSSPRRRWSSYEQYF. CDR3 bases: TGTGCCAGCAGTTCCCCCCGTCGGCGGTGGAGCTCCTACGAGCAGTACTTC.

The gene calls are TRBV15 and TRBJ1-5; tentatively, D is TRBD1 (5 bases). The germline V gene encodes CDR1 LNHNV and CDR2 YYDKDF (reference sequence). The CDR3 covers 15 residues. The ends were cut back, 0 bases at V and 7 bases at J, with 13 bases in the middle. CDR3 sequence reads: CATSRDTGREQPQHF. Here the CDR3 DNA reads TGTGCCACCAGCAGAGATACGGGCAGGGAACAGCCCCAGCATTTT.